This T cell receptor beta chain was identified during a study of blood T cell repertoires in COVID-19 (dated by TCRdb to 2018 to 2021). With respect to the entire study: Samples covering the acute and convalescent phases of COVID-19 were provided by collaborators in the United States, Italy and Spain. The repertoires were made available in a free public database intended to serve as a resource for research on the immune response to SARS-CoV-2. The samples were drawn from two sources: the first 160 participants of the ongoing ImmuneRACE study, and 1,254 subjects contributed by 6 global collaborators. The prospective study material was composed of cDNA or gDNA derived from T cells, B-cell-depleted T cells, or PBMCs. Where available, HLA class I and class II types were taken from metadata supplied by the sample provider and were not determined by assay-based typing. A de-identified subject ID, COVID-19 status, age in years and sex were almost always included in the sample metadata. The dataset comprised deeply sampled blood TCRbeta repertoires from subjects exposed to, actively infected with, or recovered from COVID-19.

Per the germline V gene, SNHLY is the CDR1 and FYNNEI is the CDR2. V is trimmed back by 6 bases and J by 8 bases, and the junction contains 5 bases that no gene match accounts for. The CDR3 spans 14 residues, from the cysteine through the phenylalanine. The retained sequence is limited to the CDR3, 42 bases, with the frame set at the first base. TCRbeta CDR3 regions were amplified from genomic DNA using the immunoSEQ Assay, a bias-controlled multiplex PCR. In the source study's methods: The number of nucleated cells in each sample was estimated from the amplification of reference gene primers within the assay. To quantify the absolute abundance of each unique TCRbeta CDR3 rearrangement, sequence reads were collapsed and filtered. Productive Simpson clonality was computed per sample as the square root of Simpson's diversity index over productive rearrangements. The table was pulled from immuneACCESS by TCRdb, which kept in-frame rearrangements only. Such tables lose some clones; where checked, under half of the loss comes from unresolved V genes, and the rest has no known cause. V and J calls and clone size are as listed in that table; D and trimming were resolved from the DNA. Here the sample has about 100,000 clones; roughly 86% occur a single time. Approximately 10% of the sample goes to the ten largest clones.

What the work shows at the level of the full study, not this receptor alone: The quantity of clinical and demographic metadata differed by source and by participant and was supplied without curation.

Collaborating institutions collected whole blood in K2EDTA tubes following their own protocols. For TCRbeta analysis, collaborators shipped samples as frozen whole blood, isolated PBMCs, or DNA extracted from either of those sample types. In the case of this clone: There is no known antigen for this receptor. Per-base qualities were not stored, and no clone one base away is much larger.

The clonotype comes from a woman aged 30 to 39 with acute or convalescent COVID-19. Recombination joined TRBV2 with TRBJ2-1; 12 bases in the junction line up with TRBD1. Sequenced input: peripheral blood. The DNA reads as follows: TGTGCCAGCAGCCGGGACAGGGGGCGGGATGAGCAGTTCTTC. This encodes CASSRDRGRDEQFF.